The 16 T cell receptor beta chains below were found in one sample sequenced in a study of blood T cells in healthy people across ages. A J-beta primer mix and a sample-barcoded 5' primer were used in a second PCR of about 7 to 12 cycles. MiXCR was run by TCRdb on the 5' RACE reads, yielding one entry per CDR3 protein. The sample holds over a million distinct CDR3 sequences, 45% seen once. Sequenced material: blood. Source of these receptors: a woman aged 60-75 years in good health.

Concerning this clonotype itself: One junction end disagrees with the germline gene, perhaps due to a read error. The V gene is TRBV15, the J gene TRBJ2-3, with D hard to call. Germline CDR1 reads LNHNV; CDR2 reads YYDKDF (reference sequence). This CDR3 has 15 amino acids. CDR3 nucleotide sequence: TGTGCCTCCAGCAGAACTACGTTAGGCACAGATACGCAGTATTTT. It yields the protein CASSRTTLGTDTQYF.

This clonotype was detected a few times. DNA for the CDR3: TGCGCCAGCAGCTTGACGGGACTAGCGGGAGCGATCAATGAGCAGTACTTC. Protein sequence: CASSLTGLAGAINEQYF. The chain joins TRBV5-1 to TRBJ2-4, with 14 bases fitting TRBD2. CDR3 length equals 17 residues. J gave up 13 bases and V 1 base, and 13 bases lay outside the gene matches. The germline V gene has CDR1 SGHRS and CDR2 YFSETQ.

On this clonotype itself: Germline and junction disagree at one end, which may indicate a read error. The chain recombines TRBV27 with TRBJ2-7; D is uncertain. Germline assignment: CDR1 MNHEY and CDR2 SMNVEV (reference sequence). The CDR3 totals 14 residues. CDR3 in amino acids: CANSFGPYSYEQYF. CDR3 in DNA: TGTGCCAACAGTTTTGGTCCTTACTCCTACGAGCAGTACTTC.

V usage is TRBV7-3 and J usage is TRBJ2-1; 9 bases line up with TRBD2. The J call is uncertain, as TRBJ2-7 better fits the DNA end. The germline CDR1 and CDR2 sequences are SGHTA and FQGTGA. There are 17 residues in the CDR3. Here the CDR3 reads CASSLIPSGKVYNEQYF. The CDR3 DNA is TGTGCCAGCAGCTTAATCCCTAGCGGGAAGGTCTACAATGAGCAGTACTTC.

The rearrangement links TRBV12-3 or TRBV12-4 to TRBJ2-1; D is perhaps TRBD1 (5 bases). Trimming left V 3 bases short and J 6 bases short, with 12 bases between. The CDR3 is made up of 14 amino acids. CDR3 nucleotide sequence: TGTGCCAGCAGTTTCCCCGCAGGGATCAATGAGCAGTTCTTC. As protein: CASSFPAGINEQFF.

This clonotype has a handful of counts. The genes are TRBV7-2 and TRBJ2-1; 7 nucleotides align to TRBD2. The CDR3 consists of 16 residues. From germline, CDR1 is SGHTA and CDR2 FQGNSA. V shed 3 bases and J 2 bases; nucleotides not matched to a gene: 7. The CDR3 DNA reads as TGTGCCAGCAGCTTTAGCCTGCGGGAGCCCTACAATGAGCAGTTCTTC. Its protein is CASSFSLREPYNEQFF.

This chain uses TRBV14 with TRBJ2-4; D is perhaps TRBD1 (5 bases). The closer fit of TRBJ2-7 to the DNA end suggests the J call may be wrong. The CDR3 contains 15 residues. Germline V lookup: CDR1 SGHDN, CDR2 FVKESK. The CDR3 bases are TGTGCCAGCAGCCAAGATGCTGGGGCCGTCTACGAGCAGTACTTC. It codes for CASSQDAGAVYEQYF.

The chain couples TRBV12-3 or TRBV12-4 to TRBJ1-2, with TRBD1 as a possible D gene (5 bases). The CDR3 has 15 amino acids. V lost 5 bases to trimming and J lost 4 bases, with 17 bases between them. CDR3 coding DNA: TGTGCCAGCAGTAACCAGGGCGGATCGGGCTATGGCTACACCTTC. It translates to CASSNQGGSGYGYTF.

In nucleotides, the CDR3 is TGTGCCAGCAAGGGGCCAACTTCCTACGAGCAGTACTTC. Encoded protein: CASKGPTSYEQYF. This rearrangement joins TRBV7-6 to TRBJ2-7; the D gene is possibly TRBD1 (5 bases). The germline V gene encodes CDR1 SGHVS and CDR2 FNYEAQ. V lost 7 bases and J 1 base, leaving 11 bases between the germline ends. The CDR3 extends over 13 amino acids.

The chain is built from TRBV11-2 and TRBJ1-1, with unresolved D. This CDR3 contains 13 residues. The germline CDR1 and CDR2 sequences are SGHAT and FQNNGV. The V end was cut by 3 bases, the J end by 5 bases, with 10 bases between. CDR3 sequence reads: CASSFLSGTEAFF. The CDR3 nucleotides are TGTGCCAGCAGCTTTCTGTCGGGGACTGAAGCTTTCTTT. Drawing the rest from reference TRBV11-2 and TRBJ1-1, the complete variable domain is EAGVAQSPRYKIIEKRQSVAFWCNPISGHATLYWYQQILGQGPKLLIQFQNNGVVDDSQLPKDRFSAERLKGVDSTLKIQPAKLEDSAVYLCASSFLSGTEAFFGQGTRLTVV.

J is TRBJ2-4 and V is TRBV6-1; D uncertain. Germline CDR1 MNHNS, CDR2 SASEGT. The CDR3 is made up of 15 amino acids. With 0 bases removed from V and 0 bases from J, the gap between germline ends came to 6 bases. Here the CDR3 reads CASSEALLAKNIQYF. In DNA form, the CDR3 reads TGTGCCAGCAGTGAAGCCCTTTTAGCCAAAAACATTCAGTACTTC.

This clonotype was detected many times. This chain uses TRBV29-1 with TRBJ2-5; D gene unclear. This CDR3 contains 12 residues. V was cut by 4 bases and J by 2 bases, with 8 bases left in between. CDR1 and CDR2 (germline): SQVTM, ANQGSEA. In DNA form, the CDR3 reads TGCAGCGTTGGTTCAAGACAAGAGACCCAGTACTTC. Its protein is CSVGSRQETQYF.

This clonotype was observed a few times. The V and J genes are TRBV9 and TRBJ2-1; 9 bases fit TRBD2. The CDR3 is 15 amino acids. Trimming removed 0 bases from V and 5 bases from J; junction bases left unmatched: 3. CDR1 SGDLS and CDR2 YYNGEE come from the germline V gene. The CDR3 coding sequence is TGTGCCAGCAGCGTAGAACTAGCGGGTCACAATGAGCAGTTCTTC. This translates into CASSVELAGHNEQFF.

The chain has TRBV5-1 and TRBJ2-5; TRBD2 matches at 12 bases. Germline lookup yields CDR1 SGHRS and CDR2 YFSETQ. V shed 0 bases, J shed 5 bases, and the junction held 11 bases outside the gene matches. This CDR3 is 18 amino acids long. CDR3 protein: CASSLAASGRATSETQYF. DNA for the CDR3: TGCGCCAGCAGCTTGGCCGCTAGCGGGAGGGCCACGAGCGAGACCCAGTACTTC.

This clonotype has more than one count but fewer than ten. The rearrangement uses TRBV6-2 or TRBV6-3 and TRBJ2-3, with 7 bases aligning to TRBD2. V was pared by 1 base and J by 4 bases, with 5 bases of the junction left unmatched. The CDR3 is 15 amino acids. The V gene's germline CDR1 is MNHEY and CDR2 SVGEGT. This CDR3 reads CASSYWRESSDTQYF. The CDR3 DNA reads TGTGCCAGCAGTTACTGGCGGGAGAGTTCAGATACGCAGTATTTT.

The sample holds a few counts of this clonotype. The V call is TRBV20-1, the J call TRBJ1-2, with 9 bases matching TRBD1. With V trimmed by 1 base and J by 4 bases, 10 bases remained unmatched. The CDR3 has 16 amino acids. CDR1 and CDR2 from the germline V gene are DFQATT and SNEGSKA (reference sequence). The chain's CDR3 is CSARGTDRGTGYGYTF. The DNA of the CDR3 is TGCAGTGCTAGAGGGACCGACAGGGGGACGGGCTATGGCTACACCTTC.